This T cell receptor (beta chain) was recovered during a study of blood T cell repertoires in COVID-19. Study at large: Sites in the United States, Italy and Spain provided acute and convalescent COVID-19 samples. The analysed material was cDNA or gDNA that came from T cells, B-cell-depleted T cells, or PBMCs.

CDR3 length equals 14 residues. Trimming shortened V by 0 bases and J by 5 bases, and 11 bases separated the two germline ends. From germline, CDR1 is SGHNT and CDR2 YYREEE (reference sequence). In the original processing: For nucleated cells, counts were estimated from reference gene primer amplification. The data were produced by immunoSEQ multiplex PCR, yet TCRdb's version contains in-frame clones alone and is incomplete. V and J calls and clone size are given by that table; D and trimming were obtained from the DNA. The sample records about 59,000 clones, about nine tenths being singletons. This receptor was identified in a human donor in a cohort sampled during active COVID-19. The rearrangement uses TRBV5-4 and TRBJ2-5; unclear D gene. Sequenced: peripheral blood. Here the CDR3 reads CASSLAQAHETQYF. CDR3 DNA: TGTGCCAGCAGCTTGGCCCAGGCGCATGAGACCCAGTACTTC.